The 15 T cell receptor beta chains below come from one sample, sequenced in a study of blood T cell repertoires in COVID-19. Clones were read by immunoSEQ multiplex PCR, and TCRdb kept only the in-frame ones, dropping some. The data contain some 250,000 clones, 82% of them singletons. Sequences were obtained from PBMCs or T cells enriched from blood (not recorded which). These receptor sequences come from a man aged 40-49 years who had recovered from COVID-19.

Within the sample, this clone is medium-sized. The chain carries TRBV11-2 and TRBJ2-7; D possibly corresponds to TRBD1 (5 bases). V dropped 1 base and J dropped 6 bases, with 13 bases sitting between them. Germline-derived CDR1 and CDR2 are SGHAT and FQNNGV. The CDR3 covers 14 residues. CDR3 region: CASSLAGGAFEQYF. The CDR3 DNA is TGTGCCAGCAGCTTAGCGGGTGGGGCGTTCGAGCAGTACTTC.

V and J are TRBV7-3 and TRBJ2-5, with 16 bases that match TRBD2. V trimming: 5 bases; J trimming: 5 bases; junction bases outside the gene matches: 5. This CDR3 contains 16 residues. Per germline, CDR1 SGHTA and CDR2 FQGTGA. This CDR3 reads CASSPGLAGGQETQYF. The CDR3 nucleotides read TGTGCCAGCAGCCCGGGACTAGCGGGAGGGCAGGAGACCCAGTACTTC.

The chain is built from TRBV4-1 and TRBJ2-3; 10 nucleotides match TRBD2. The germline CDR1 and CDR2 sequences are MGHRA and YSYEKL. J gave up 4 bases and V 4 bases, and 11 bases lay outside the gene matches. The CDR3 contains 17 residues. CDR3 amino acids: CASSPTGAGGPADTQYF. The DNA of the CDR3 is TGCGCCAGCAGCCCGACAGGAGCGGGGGGGCCCGCAGATACGCAGTATTTT.

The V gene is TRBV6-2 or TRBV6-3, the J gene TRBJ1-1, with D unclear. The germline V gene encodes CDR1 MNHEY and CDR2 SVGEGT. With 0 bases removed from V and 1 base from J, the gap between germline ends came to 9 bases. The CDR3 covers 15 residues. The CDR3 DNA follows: TGTGCCAGCAGTTACTCGGGCAGGCAGAACACTGAAGCTTTCTTT. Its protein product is CASSYSGRQNTEAFF.

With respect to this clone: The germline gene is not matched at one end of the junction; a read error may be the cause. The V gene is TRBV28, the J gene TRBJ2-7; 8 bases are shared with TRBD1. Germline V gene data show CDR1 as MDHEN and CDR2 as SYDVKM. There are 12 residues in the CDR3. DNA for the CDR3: TGTGCCAGCAGCCCCGACAGGGGTCAGCGGGACTTC. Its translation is CASSPDRGQRDF.

CDR3 in amino acids: CATSSDGQSVLAFF. DNA for the CDR3: TGTGCCACCAGCAGTGATGGACAGTCGGTTCTAGCTTTCTTT. The J gene is TRBJ1-1, the V gene TRBV15; the D gene is possibly TRBD1 (6 bases). V gave up 3 bases and J gave up 10 bases, with 18 bases separating them. The length of the CDR3 is 14 residues. Germline V lookup: CDR1 LNHNV, CDR2 YYDKDF (reference sequence).

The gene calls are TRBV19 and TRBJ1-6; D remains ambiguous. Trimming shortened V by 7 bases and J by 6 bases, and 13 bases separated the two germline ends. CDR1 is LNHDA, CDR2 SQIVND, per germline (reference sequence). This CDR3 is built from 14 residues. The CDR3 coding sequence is TGTGCCAGTAATCAGAGAGGAGGTAATTCACCCCTCCACTTT. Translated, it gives CASNQRGGNSPLHF.

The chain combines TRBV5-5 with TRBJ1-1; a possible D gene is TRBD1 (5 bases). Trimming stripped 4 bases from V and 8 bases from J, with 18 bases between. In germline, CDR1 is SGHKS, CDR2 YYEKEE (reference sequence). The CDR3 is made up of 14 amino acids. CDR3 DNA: TGTGCCAGCAGCGCACACGCCCGGGGGGGAGAAGCTTTCTTT. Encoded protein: CASSAHARGGEAFF.

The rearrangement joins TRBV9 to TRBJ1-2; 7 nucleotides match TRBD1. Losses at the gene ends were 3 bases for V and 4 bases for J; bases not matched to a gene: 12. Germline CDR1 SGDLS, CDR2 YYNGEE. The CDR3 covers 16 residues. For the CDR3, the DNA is TGTGCCAGCAGCGCGGAACAGGGGCCTAGTCGCTATGGCTACACCTTC. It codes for CASSAEQGPSRYGYTF.

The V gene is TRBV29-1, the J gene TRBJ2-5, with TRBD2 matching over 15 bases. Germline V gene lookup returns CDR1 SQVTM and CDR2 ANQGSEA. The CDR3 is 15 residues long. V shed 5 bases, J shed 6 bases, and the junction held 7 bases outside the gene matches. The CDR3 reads CSVWTSGRAKQTQYF. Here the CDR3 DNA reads TGCAGCGTTTGGACTAGCGGGAGGGCCAAGCAGACCCAGTACTTC.

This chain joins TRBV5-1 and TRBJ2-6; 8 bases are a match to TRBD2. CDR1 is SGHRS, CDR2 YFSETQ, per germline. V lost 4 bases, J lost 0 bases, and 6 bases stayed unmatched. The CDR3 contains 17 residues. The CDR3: CASSPGRALSGANVLTF. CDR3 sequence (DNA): TGCGCCAGCAGCCCCGGGAGGGCCCTCTCTGGGGCCAACGTCCTGACTTTC. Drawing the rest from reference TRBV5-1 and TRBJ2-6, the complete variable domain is KAGVTQTPRYLIKTRGQQVTLSCSPISGHRSVSWYQQTPGQGLQFLFEYFSETQRNKGNFPGRFSGRQFSNSRSEMNVSTLELGDSALYLCASSPGRALSGANVLTFGAGSRLTVL.

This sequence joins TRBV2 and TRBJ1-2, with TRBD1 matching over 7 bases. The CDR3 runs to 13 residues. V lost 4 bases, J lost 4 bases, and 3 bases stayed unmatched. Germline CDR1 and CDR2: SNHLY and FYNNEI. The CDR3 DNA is TGTGCCAGCAGTGCGGGACAGTCCTATGGCTACACCTTC. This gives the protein CASSAGQSYGYTF.

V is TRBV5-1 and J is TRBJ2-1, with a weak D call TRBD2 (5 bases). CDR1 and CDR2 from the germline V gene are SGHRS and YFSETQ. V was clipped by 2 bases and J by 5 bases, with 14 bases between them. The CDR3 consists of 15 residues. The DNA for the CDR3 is TGCGCCAGCAGCTTATCGGCGGGCTTAAACAATGAGCAGTTCTTC. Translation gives CASSLSAGLNNEQFF.

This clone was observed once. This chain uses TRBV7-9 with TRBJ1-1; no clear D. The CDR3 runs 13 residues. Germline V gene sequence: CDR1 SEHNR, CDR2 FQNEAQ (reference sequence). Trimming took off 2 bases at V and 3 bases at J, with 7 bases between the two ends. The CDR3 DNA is TGTGCCAGCAGCTTACTTCCGGACACTGAAGCTTTCTTT. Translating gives CASSLLPDTEAFF.

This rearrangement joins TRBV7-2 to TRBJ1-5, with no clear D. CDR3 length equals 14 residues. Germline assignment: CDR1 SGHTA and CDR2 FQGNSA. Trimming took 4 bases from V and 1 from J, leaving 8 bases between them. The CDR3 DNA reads TGTGCCAGCAGCTACCCGGGGAGCAATCAGCCCCAGCATTTT. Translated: CASSYPGSNQPQHF.